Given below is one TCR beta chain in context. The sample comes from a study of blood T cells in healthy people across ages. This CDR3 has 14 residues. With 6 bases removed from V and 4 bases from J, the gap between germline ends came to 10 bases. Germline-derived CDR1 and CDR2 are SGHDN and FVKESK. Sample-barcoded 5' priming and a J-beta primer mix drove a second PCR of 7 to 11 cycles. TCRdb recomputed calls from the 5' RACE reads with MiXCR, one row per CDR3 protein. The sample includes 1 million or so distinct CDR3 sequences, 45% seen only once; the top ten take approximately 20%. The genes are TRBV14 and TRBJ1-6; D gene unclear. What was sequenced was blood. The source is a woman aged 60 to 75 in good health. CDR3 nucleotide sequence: TGTGCCAGCAGTCCAGAGCCATATAATTCACCCCTCCACTTT. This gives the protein CASSPEPYNSPLHF.